This T cell receptor beta chain was sequenced in a study of blood T cells in healthy people across ages. Study-level results: Compared with aged donors, long-lived donors showed fewer expanded clones, suggesting selection.

With a J-beta primer mix and a sample-barcoded 5' primer, a second PCR ran about 6 to 11 cycles. Every sample gave at least 2.5 million paired-end reads containing CDR3. One entry per CDR3 protein, called by TCRdb with MiXCR from the 5' RACE reads. This sample carries approximately 1,700,000 distinct CDR3 sequences, about 39% of them seen once, and the ten largest clones take 23%. On this clonotype: As yet, its antigen is unknown.

Trimming cost V 1 base and J 10 bases; bases outside gene matches: 6. This CDR3 contains 15 residues. In germline, CDR1 is SGHTA, CDR2 FQGTGA. The TCR sequence derives from a human donor in good health. This chain joins TRBV7-3 and TRBJ2-4, with 11 positions matching TRBD1. The sequencing sample was made of blood. The CDR3 sequence is CASSLKGDRGEIQYF. The CDR3 DNA sequence: TGTGCCAGCAGCTTAAAAGGGGACAGGGGGGAGATTCAGTACTTC.